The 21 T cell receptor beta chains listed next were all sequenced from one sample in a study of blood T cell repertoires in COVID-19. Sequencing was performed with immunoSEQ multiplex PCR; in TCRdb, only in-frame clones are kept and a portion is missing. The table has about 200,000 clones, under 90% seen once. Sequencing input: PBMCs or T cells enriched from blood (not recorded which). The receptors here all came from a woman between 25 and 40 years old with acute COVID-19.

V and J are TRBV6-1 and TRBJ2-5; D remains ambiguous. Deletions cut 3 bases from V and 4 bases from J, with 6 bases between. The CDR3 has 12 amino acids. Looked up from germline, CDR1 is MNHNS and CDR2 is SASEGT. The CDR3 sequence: CASSDLRETQYF. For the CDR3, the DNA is TGTGCCAGCAGTGACCTGCGAGAGACCCAGTACTTC.

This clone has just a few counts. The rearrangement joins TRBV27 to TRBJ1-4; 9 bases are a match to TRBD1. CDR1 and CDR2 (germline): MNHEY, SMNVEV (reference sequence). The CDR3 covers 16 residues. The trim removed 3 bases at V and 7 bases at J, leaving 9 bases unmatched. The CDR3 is CASSLYRGRGGEKLFF. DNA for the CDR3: TGTGCCAGCAGTTTGTACAGGGGGCGAGGTGGTGAAAAACTGTTTTTT. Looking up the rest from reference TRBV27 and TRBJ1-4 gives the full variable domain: EAQVTQNPRYLITVTGKKLTVTCSQNMNHEYMSWYRQDPGLGLRQIYYSMNVEVTDKGDVPEGYKVSRKEKRNFPLILESPSPNQTSLYFCASSLYRGRGGEKLFFGSGTQLSVL.

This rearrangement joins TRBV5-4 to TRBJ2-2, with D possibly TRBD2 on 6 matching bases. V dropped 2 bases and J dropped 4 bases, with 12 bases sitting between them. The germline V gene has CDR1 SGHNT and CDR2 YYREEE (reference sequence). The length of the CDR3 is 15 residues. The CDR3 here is CASSLGRLSTGELFF. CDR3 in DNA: TGTGCCAGCAGCTTAGGGAGGCTGAGCACCGGGGAGCTGTTTTTT.

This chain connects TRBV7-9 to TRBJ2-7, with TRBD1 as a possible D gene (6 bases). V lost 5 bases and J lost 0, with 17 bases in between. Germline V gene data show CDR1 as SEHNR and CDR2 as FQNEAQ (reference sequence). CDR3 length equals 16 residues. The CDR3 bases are TGTGCCAGCAGCCCTGAGGACAGCTTGAGCTCCTACGAGCAGTACTTC. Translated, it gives CASSPEDSLSSYEQYF.

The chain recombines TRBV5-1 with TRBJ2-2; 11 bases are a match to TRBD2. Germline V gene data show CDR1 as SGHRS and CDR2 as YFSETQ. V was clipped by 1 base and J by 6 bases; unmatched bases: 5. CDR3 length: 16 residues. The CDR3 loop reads CASSLTSGGVPGELFF. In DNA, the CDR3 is TGCGCCAGCAGCTTGACTAGCGGGGGAGTCCCCGGGGAGCTGTTTTTT.

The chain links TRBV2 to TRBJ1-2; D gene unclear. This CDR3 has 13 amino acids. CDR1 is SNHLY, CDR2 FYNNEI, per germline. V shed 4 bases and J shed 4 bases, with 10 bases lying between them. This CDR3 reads CASSAEQIYGYTF. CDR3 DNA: TGTGCCAGCAGTGCAGAACAGATCTATGGCTACACCTTC.

CDR3 sequence reads: CASTRRGTGGTEAFF. The DNA of the CDR3 is TGTGCCAGCACTCGAAGGGGGACAGGGGGCACTGAAGCTTTCTTT. The chain couples TRBV6-5 to TRBJ1-1, with 11 bases fitting TRBD1. Trimming took 7 bases from V and 4 from J; bases not matched to a gene: 8. CDR3 length equals 15 residues. Germline V gives CDR1 MNHEY, CDR2 SVGAGI.

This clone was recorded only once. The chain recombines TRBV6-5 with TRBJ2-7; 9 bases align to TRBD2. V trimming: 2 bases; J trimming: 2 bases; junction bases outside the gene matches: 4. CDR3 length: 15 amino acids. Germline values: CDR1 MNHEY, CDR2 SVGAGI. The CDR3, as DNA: TGTGCCAGCAGTTACGAAGGCGGGGGGGCCTACGAGCAGTACTTC. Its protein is CASSYEGGGAYEQYF.

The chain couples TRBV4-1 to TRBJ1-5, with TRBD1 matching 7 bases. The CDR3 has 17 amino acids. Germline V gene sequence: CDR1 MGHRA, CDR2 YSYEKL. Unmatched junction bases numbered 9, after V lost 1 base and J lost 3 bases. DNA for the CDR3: TGCGCCAGCAGCCAAGGACAGGGAGACAGTGCCAATCAGCCCCAGCATTTT. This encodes CASSQGQGDSANQPQHF.

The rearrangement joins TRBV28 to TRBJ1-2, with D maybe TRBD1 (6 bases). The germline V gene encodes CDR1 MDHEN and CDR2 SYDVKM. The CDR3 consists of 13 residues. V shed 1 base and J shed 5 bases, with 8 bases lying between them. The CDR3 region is CASSLLQGYGYTF. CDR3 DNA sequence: TGTGCCAGCAGTTTATTACAGGGATATGGCTACACCTTC.

CDR3 sequence reads: CAWSVLRDIQYF. In nucleotides, the CDR3 is TGTGCCTGGAGTGTACTGCGGGACATTCAGTACTTC. The chain recombines TRBV30 with TRBJ2-4; perhaps TRBD2 as D (5 bases). Germline lookup yields CDR1 GTSNPN and CDR2 SVGIG (reference sequence). Trimming shortened V by 0 bases and J by 8 bases, and 8 bases separated the two germline ends. The CDR3 is 12 residues long.

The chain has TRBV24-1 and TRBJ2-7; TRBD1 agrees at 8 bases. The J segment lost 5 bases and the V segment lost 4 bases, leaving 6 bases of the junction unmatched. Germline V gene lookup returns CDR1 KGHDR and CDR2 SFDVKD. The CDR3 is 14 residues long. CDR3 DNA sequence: TGTGCCACCAGTGACCCGGACAGGGAACACGAGCAGTACTTC. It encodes CATSDPDREHEQYF.

The CDR3 DNA sequence: TGTGCCAGCAGCCAAGATGTCGATTCACCCCTCCACTTT. This encodes CASSQDVDSPLHF. V and J are TRBV3-1 (or the pseudogene TRBV3-2) and TRBJ1-6, with D unresolved. The germline CDR1 and CDR2 sequences are LGHDT and YNNKEL (reference sequence). V lost 0 bases to trimming and J lost 8 bases, with 5 bases between them. There are 13 residues in the CDR3.

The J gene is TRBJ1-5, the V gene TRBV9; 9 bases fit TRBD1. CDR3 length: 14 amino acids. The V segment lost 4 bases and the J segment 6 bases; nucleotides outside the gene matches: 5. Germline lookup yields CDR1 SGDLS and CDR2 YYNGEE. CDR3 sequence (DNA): TGTGCCAGCAGCTCGGGACAGGGAGGTCAGCCCCAGCATTTT. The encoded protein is CASSSGQGGQPQHF.

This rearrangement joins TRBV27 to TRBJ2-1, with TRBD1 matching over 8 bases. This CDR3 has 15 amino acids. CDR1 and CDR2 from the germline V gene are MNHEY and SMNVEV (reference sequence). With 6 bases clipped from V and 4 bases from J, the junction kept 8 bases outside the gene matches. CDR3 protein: CASSLGTGPYNEQFF. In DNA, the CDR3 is TGTGCCAGCAGCCTCGGGACAGGCCCTTACAATGAGCAGTTCTTC.

CDR3 nucleotide sequence: TGCGCCAGCAGCCACATAGGGGCCACTAACTATGGCTACACCTTC. Translation gives CASSHIGATNYGYTF. This chain joins TRBV4-3 and TRBJ1-2; maybe TRBD1 (5 bases). V was clipped by 3 bases and J by 0 bases, with 11 bases between them. The CDR3 extends over 15 amino acids. The V gene's germline CDR1 is LGHNA and CDR2 YSLEER.

CDR3 protein: CASSLERFPGGNTEAFF. CDR3 nucleotides: TGTGCCAGCAGCTTAGAACGTTTCCCAGGGGGGAACACTGAAGCTTTCTTT. The chain has TRBV7-8 and TRBJ1-1; 7 nucleotides match TRBD1. Germline loops: CDR1 SGHVS, CDR2 FQNEAQ. J was trimmed by 1 base and V by 1 base; bases with no gene match: 9. The CDR3 loop spans 17 amino acids. The full variable domain, with the rest looked up from reference TRBV7-8 and TRBJ1-1, is GAGVSQSPRYKVAKRGQDVALRCDPISGHVSLFWYQQALGQGPEFLTYFQNEAQLDKSGLPSDRFFAERPEGSVSTLKIQRTQQEDSAVYLCASSLERFPGGNTEAFFGQGTRLTVV.

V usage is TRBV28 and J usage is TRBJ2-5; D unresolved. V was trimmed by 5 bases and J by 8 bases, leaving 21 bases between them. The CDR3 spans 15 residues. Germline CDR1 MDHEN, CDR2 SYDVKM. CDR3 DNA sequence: TGTGCCAGCAGTAAACTTACCAACCCTAGACCCACCCAGTACTTC. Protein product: CASSKLTNPRPTQYF.

CDR3 nucleotides: TGCGCCAGCAGCCAAGCGGGACAGGGGTACAATGAGCAGTTCTTC. Protein product: CASSQAGQGYNEQFF. The chain recombines TRBV4-1 with TRBJ2-1; 10 positions agree with TRBD1. Per the germline V gene, CDR1 is MGHRA and CDR2 is YSYEKL. The trim removed 1 base at V and 4 bases at J, leaving 1 base unmatched. CDR3 size: 15 residues.

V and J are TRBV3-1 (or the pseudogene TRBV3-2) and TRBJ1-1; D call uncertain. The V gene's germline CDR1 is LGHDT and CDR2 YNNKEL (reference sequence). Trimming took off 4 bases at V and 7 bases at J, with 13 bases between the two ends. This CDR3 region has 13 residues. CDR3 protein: CASSPDSGREAFF. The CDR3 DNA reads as TGTGCCAGCAGCCCAGATTCGGGTCGTGAAGCTTTCTTT.

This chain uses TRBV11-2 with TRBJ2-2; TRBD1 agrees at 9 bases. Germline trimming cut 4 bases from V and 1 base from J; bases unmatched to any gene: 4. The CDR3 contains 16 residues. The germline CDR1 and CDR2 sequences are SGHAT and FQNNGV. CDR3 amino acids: CASSSPGQGNTGELFF. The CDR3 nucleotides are TGTGCCAGCAGCTCCCCGGGACAGGGGAACACCGGGGAGCTGTTTTTT.